Shown below are 3 T cell receptor beta chains from a single sample sequenced in a study of blood T cell repertoires in COVID-19. TCRdb's table, derived via immunoSEQ multiplex PCR, lists solely in-frame clones and lacks some. Of hundreds of thousands of clones listed, about 93% are singletons. The specimen was peripheral blood. The receptors come from a young woman who had recovered from COVID-19.

The J gene is TRBJ1-1, the V gene TRBV29-1; 7 nucleotides agree with TRBD1. The CDR3 is 13 amino acids. The germline CDR1 and CDR2 sequences are SQVTM and ANQGSEA. With V trimmed by 7 bases and J by 0 bases, 5 bases remained unmatched. CDR3 sequence (DNA): TGCAGCGAAAAACAGGGGTTGAACACTGAAGCTTTCTTT. Its translation: CSEKQGLNTEAFF.

Remarks on this clone: The same CDR3 can be traced to other DNA sequences in this sample. The V call is TRBV11-3, the J call TRBJ1-1; a weak D match, TRBD1 (6 bases). The CDR3 is 14 residues long. Trimming stripped 6 bases from V and 8 bases from J, with 19 bases between. Germline V gives CDR1 SGHNT, CDR2 YENEEA. CDR3 in DNA: TGTGCCAGCAGATCAGGGGCATCGGACGCCGAAGCTTTCTTT. Amino acid sequence: CASRSGASDAEAFF.

The gene calls are TRBV4-2 and TRBJ1-6; D gene unclear. This CDR3 contains 14 residues. V lost 0 bases and J 6 bases, leaving 6 bases between the germline ends. Germline CDR1 is LGHNA and CDR2 is YNFKEQ. The CDR3 DNA sequence: TGTGCCAGCAGCCAAGAACTGGTTAATTCACCCCTCCACTTT. As protein: CASSQELVNSPLHF.